This T cell receptor beta chain was recovered during a study of cytomegalovirus exposure and HLA in healthy donors. Study in general: From donors who were HLA-typed, an early data release held approximately 91 million unique TCRs. Study-wide findings and caveats: CMV serostatus stood as the only immune exposure information on hand. Later examination showed HLA-associated TCR beta chains had greater clonal expansion than equally common others. One cluster of highly shared sequence variants probably arose as a sequencing artifact.

Use of 60 Vbeta and 13 Jbeta primers characterized the PCR. This table comes from immunoSEQ multiplex PCR, and its TCRdb copy is limited to in-frame clones, with some not included. The data contain about 140,000 clones, roughly 77% of them singletons. About this clone: Its matching antigen is unknown.

The CDR3 runs to 14 residues. Trimming removed 5 bases from V and 3 bases from J; junction bases left unmatched: 7. Per the germline V gene, CDR1 is SEHNR and CDR2 is FQNEAQ (reference sequence). The rearrangement links TRBV7-9 to TRBJ2-7; the match to TRBD1 covers 7 bases. This receptor was identified in a female donor in good health and CMV-seronegative. Sequences were obtained from PBMCs. In DNA form, the CDR3 reads TGTGCCAGCAGCCCCAGACAGGGCTACTACGAGCAGTACTTC. Translation gives CASSPRQGYYEQYF.